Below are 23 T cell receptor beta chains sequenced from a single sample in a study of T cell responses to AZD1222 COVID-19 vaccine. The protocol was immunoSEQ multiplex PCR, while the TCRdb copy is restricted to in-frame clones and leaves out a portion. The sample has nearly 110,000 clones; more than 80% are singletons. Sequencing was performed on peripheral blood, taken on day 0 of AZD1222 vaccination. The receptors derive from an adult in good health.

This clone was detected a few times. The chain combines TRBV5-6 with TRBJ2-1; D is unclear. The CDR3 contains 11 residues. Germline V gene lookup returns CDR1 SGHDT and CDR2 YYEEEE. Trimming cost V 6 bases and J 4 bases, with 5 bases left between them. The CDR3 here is CASIDYNEQFF. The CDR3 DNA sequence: TGTGCCAGCATAGATTACAATGAGCAGTTCTTC.

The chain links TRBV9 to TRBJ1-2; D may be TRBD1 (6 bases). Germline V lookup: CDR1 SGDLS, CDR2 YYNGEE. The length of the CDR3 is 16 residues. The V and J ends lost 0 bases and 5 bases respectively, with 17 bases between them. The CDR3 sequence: CASSVGVGGASYGYTF. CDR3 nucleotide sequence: TGTGCCAGCAGCGTAGGCGTGGGGGGGGCGAGTTATGGCTACACCTTC.

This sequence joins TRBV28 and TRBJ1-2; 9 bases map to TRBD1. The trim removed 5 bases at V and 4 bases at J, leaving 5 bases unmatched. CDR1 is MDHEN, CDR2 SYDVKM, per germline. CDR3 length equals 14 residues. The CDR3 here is CASSLGTGSYGYTF. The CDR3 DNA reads TGTGCCAGCAGTCTTGGGACAGGGAGCTATGGCTACACCTTC.

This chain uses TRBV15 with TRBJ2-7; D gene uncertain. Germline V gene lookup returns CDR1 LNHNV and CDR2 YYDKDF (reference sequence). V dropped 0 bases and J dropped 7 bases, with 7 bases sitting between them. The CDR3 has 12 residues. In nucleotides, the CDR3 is TGTGCCACCAGCAGAGACGGGTTTGAGCAGTACTTC. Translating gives CATSRDGFEQYF.

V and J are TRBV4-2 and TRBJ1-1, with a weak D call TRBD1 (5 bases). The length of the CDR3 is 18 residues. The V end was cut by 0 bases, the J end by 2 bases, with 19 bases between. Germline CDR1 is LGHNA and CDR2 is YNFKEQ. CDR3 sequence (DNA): TGTGCCAGCAGCCAAGAAGGTCGGGGCGAGAGACTCAACACTGAAGCTTTCTTT. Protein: CASSQEGRGERLNTEAFF.

CDR3 residues: CASSYESGDRSTEQYF. The CDR3 DNA reads as TGTGCCAGCAGTTACGAATCAGGGGACAGGTCAACTGAGCAGTACTTC. The chain uses TRBV6-2 or TRBV6-3 and TRBJ2-7; 8 nucleotides align to TRBD1. This CDR3 spans 16 amino acids. Germline-derived CDR1 and CDR2 are MNHEY and SVGEGT. V shed 2 bases, J shed 7 bases, and the junction held 13 bases outside the gene matches.

CDR3 residues: CAVAREQNTEAFF. DNA for the CDR3: TGTGCCGTCGCTCGGGAGCAGAACACTGAAGCTTTCTTT. The chain recombines TRBV10-3 with TRBJ1-1; D unclear. V was cut by 11 bases and J by 1 base, with 14 bases left in between. Germline V gene lookup returns CDR1 ENHRY and CDR2 SYGVKD. The CDR3 consists of 13 residues.

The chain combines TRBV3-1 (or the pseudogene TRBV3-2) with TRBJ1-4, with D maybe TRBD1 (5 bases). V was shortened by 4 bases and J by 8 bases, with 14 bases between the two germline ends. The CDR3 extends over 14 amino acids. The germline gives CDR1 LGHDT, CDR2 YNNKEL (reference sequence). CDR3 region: CASSRREGFEKLFF. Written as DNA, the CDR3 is TGTGCCAGCAGCCGCCGGGAGGGGTTCGAAAAACTGTTTTTT.

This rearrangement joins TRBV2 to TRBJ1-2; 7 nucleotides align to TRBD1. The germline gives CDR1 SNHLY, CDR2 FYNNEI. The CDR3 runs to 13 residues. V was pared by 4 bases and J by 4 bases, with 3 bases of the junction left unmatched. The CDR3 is CASSGQGPYGYTF. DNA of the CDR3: TGTGCCAGCAGTGGACAGGGCCCCTATGGCTACACCTTC.

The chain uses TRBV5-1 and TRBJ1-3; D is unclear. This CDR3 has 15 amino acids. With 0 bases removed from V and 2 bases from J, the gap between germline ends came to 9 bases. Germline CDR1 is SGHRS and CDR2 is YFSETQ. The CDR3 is CASSLETGPGNTIYF. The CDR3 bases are TGCGCCAGCAGCTTGGAGACCGGGCCTGGAAACACCATATATTTT.

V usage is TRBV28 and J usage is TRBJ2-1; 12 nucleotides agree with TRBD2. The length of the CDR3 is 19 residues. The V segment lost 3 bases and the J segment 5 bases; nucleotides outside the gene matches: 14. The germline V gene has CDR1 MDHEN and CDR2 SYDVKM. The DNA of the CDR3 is TGTGCCAGCAGTTTGCCCCTCGGGCTAGCGGGAGGGCGGGACAATGAGCAGTTCTTC. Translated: CASSLPLGLAGGRDNEQFF.

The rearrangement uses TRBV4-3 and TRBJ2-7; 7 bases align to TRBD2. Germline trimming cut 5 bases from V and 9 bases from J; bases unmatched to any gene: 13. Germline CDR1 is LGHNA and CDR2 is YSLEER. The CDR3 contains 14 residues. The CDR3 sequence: CASSSLAEAGRQYF. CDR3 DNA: TGCGCCAGCAGCAGTCTAGCGGAGGCCGGGAGGCAGTACTTC.

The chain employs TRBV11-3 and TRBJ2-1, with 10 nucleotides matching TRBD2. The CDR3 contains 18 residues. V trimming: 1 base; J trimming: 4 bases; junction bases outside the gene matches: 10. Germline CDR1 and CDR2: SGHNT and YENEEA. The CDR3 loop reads CASSLGLAGDPIYNEQFF. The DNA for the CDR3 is TGTGCCAGCAGCTTAGGACTAGCGGGTGACCCAATTTACAATGAGCAGTTCTTC. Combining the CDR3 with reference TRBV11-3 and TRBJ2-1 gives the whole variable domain EAGVVQSPRYKIIEKKQPVAFWCNPISGHNTLYWYLQNLGQGPELLIRYENEEAVDDSQLPKDRFSAERLKGVDSTLKIQPAELGDSAVYLCASSLGLAGDPIYNEQFFGPGTRLTVL.

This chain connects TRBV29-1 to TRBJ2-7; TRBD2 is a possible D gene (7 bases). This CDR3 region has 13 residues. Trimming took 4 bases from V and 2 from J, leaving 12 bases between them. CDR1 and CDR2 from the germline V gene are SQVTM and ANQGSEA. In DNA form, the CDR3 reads TGCAGCGTTGGGGGGGGCCAGACCTACGAGCAGTACTTC. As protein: CSVGGGQTYEQYF.

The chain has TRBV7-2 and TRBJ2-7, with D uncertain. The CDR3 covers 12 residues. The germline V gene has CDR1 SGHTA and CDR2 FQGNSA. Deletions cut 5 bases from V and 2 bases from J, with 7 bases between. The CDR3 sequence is CASSPLAYEQYF. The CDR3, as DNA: TGTGCCAGCAGCCCCCTCGCCTACGAGCAGTACTTC.

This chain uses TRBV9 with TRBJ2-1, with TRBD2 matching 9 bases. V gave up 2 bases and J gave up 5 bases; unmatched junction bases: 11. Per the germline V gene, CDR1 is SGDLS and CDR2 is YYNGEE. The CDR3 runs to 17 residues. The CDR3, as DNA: TGTGCCAGCAGCGTCCGCGGGATGGGACTAGCAGACAATGAGCAGTTCTTC. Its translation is CASSVRGMGLADNEQFF.

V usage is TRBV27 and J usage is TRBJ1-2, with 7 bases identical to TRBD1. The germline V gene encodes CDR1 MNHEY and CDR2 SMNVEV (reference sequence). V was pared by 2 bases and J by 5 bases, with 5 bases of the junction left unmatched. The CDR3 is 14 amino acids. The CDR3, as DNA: TGTGCCAGCAGTTTAGCCCCAGGGGGGTATGGCTACACCTTC. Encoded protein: CASSLAPGGYGYTF.

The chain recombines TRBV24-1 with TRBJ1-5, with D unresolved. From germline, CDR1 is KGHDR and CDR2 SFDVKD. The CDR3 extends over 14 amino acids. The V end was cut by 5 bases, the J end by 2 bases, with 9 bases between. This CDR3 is CATSVGEGNQPQHF. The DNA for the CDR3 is TGTGCCACCAGTGTCGGGGAGGGCAATCAGCCCCAGCATTTT.

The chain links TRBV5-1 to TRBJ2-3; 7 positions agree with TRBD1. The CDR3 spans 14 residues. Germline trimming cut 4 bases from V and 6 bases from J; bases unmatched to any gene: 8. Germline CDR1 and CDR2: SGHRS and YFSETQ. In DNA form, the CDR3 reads TGCGCCAGCAGCCTTGGACAGGATCGGGATACGCAGTATTTT. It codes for CASSLGQDRDTQYF.

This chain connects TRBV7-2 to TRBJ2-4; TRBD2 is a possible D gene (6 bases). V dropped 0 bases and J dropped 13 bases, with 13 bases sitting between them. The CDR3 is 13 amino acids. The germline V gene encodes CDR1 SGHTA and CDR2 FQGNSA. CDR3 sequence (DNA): TGTGCCAGCAGCTTAGCGGGAGGAGTGGTCCAGTACTTC. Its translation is CASSLAGGVVQYF.

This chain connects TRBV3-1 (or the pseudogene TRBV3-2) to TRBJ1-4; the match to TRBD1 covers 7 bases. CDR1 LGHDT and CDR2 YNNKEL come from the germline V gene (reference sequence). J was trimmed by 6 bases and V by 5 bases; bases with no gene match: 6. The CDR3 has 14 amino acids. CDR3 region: CASSLNRGYEKLFF. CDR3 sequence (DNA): TGTGCCAGCAGCTTAAACAGGGGTTATGAAAAACTGTTTTTT.

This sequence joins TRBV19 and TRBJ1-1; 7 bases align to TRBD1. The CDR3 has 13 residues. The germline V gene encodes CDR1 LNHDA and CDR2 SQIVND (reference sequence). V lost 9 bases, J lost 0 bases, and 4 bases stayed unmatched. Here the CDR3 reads CASAGQMNTEAFF. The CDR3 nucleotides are TGTGCCAGCGCGGGACAGATGAACACTGAAGCTTTCTTT.

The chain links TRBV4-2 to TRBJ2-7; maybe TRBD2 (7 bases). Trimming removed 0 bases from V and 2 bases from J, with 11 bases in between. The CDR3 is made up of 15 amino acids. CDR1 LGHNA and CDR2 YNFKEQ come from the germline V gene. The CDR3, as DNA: TGTGCCAGCAGCCAAGATGGGGGGGACACCTACGAGCAGTACTTC. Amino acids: CASSQDGGDTYEQYF.